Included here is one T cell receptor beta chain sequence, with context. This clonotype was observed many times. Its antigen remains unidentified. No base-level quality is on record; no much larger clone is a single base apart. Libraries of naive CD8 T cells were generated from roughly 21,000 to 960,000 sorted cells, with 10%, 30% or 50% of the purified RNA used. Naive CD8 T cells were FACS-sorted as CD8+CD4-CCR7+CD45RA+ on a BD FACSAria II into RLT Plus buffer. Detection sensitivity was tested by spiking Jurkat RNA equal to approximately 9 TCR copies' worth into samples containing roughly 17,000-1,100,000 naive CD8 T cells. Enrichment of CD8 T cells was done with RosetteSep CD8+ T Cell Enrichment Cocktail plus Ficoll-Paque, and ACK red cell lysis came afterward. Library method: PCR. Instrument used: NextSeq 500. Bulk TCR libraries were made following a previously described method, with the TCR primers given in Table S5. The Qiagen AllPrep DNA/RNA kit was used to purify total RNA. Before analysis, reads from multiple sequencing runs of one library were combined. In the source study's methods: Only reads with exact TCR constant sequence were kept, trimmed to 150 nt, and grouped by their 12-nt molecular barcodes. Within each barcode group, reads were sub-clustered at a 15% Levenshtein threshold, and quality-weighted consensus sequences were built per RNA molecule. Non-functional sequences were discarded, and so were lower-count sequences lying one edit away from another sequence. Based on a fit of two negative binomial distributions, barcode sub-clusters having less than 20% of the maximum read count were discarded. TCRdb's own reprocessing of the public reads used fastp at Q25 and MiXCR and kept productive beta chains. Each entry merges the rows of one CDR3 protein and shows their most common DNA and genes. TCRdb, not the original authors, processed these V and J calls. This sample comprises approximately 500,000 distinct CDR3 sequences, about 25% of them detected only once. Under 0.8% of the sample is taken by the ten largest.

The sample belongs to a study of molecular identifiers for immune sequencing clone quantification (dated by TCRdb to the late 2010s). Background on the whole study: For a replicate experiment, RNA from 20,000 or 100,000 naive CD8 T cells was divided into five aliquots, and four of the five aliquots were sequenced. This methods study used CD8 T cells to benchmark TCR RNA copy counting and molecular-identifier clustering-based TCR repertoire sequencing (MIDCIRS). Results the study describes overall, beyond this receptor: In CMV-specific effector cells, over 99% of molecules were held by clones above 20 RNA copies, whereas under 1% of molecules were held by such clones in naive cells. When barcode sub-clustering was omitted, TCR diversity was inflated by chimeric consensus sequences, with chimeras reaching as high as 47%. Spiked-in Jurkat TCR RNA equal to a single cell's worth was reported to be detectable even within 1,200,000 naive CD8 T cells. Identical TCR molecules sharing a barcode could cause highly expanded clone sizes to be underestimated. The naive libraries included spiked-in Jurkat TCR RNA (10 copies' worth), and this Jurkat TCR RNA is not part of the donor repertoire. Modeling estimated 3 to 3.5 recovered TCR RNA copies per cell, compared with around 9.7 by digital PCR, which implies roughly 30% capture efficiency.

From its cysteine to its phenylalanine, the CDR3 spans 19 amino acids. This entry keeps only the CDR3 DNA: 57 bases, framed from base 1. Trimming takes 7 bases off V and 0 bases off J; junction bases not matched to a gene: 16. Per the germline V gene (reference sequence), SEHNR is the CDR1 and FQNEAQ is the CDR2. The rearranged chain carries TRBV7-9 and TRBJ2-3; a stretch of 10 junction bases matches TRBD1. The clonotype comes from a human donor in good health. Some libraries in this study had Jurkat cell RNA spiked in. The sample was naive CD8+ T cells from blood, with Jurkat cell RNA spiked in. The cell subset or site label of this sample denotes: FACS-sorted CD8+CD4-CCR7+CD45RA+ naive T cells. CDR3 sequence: CASTRSDRGIVRSTDTQYF. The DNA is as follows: TGTGCCAGCACTCGTTCGGACAGGGGGATTGTGAGGAGCACAGATACGCAGTATTTT.